The rows below give T cell receptor beta chains drawn from one sample of a study of T-cell reconstitution after alpha-beta-depleted transplantation in children. TCRdb ran MiXCR on the PCR reads and lists one entry per CDR3 protein. The table has about 640,000 distinct CDR3 sequences, approximately 16% seen once. Material: PBMCs from the stem cell graft donor, obtained from the stem cell graft. These TCRs come from a human donor who donated a stem cell graft to a child with acute myeloid leukemia. Both conserved end residues are part of each CDR3. D genes are given only for firm matches. Clone size is stated in some rows and not others, as once, few, many or a class when expanded.

j_call | clone_size | d_call | v_call | cdr3_nt | cdr3_aa
TRBJ2-3 | few | TRBD1 | TRBV6-1 | TGTGCCAGCAGTCAAACAGGGGGTCCATGGGCAGATACGCAGTATTTT | CASSQTGGPWADTQYF
TRBJ2-1 | many | - | TRBV20-1 | TGCAGTGTCGAGACGGGGAATTACAATGAGCAGTTCTTC | CSVETGNYNEQFF
TRBJ2-3 | few | - | TRBV20-1 | TGCAGTGCTAGACCGTCGGCTAGCACAGATACGCAGTATTTT | CSARPSASTDTQYF
TRBJ2-1 | few | - | TRBV5-1 | TGCGCCAGCTTTTCGAAGTCGCGGGGTGATTCTGAGCAGTTCTTC | CASFSKSRGDSEQFF
TRBJ1-5 | - | TRBD1 | TRBV20-1 | TGCAGTGCTAGAGGTGTGACAGGGTGCAATCAGCCCCAGCATTTT | CSARGVTGCNQPQHF
TRBJ2-1 | few | - | TRBV15 | TGTGCCACCAGCAGAGATGGGGCGGTCCTCACCTCCTACAATGAGCAGTTCTTC | CATSRDGAVLTSYNEQFF
TRBJ2-2 | - | - | TRBV24-1 | TGTGCCACCAGTGATCCTATGGCGGCCGGGGAGCTGTTTTTT | CATSDPMAAGELFF
TRBJ1-1 | - | - | TRBV15 | TGTGCCACCAGCAGATGGGGGACTGAAGCTTTCTTT | CATSRWGTEAFF
TRBJ2-1 | many | - | TRBV4-3 | TGCGCCAGCAGCCAAGTCTGGCTAGGGGTAGAATCCTACAATGAGCAGTTCTTC | CASSQVWLGVESYNEQFF
TRBJ1-1 | many | - | TRBV12-3/TRBV12-4 | TGTGCCAGCAGTCGGCGGGTGCGGAACACTGAAGCTTTCTTT | CASSRRVRNTEAFF
TRBJ1-5 | - | TRBD1 | TRBV5-1 | TGCGCCAGCAGCCCGGGACAGGAGGAACAGCCCCAGCATTTT | CASSPGQEEQPQHF
TRBJ2-1 | - | - | TRBV5-1 | TGCGCCAGCAGCTTGCGGGCCTGGGTGGGGTACAATGAGCAGTTCTTC | CASSLRAWVGYNEQFF
TRBJ2-7 | few | TRBD1 | TRBV7-2 | TGTGCCAGCAGCTTTGGGGACAGGGGAACGGACGAGCAGTACTTC | CASSFGDRGTDEQYF